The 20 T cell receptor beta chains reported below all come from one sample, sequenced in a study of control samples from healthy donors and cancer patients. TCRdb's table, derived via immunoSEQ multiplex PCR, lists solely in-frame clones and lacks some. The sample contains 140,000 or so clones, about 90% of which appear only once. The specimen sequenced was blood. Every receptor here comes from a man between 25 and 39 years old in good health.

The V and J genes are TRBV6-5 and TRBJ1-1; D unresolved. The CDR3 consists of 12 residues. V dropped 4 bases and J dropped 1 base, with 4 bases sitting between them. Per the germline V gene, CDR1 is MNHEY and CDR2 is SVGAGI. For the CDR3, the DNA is TGTGCCAGCAGTTCCGCGAACACTGAAGCTTTCTTT. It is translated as CASSSANTEAFF.

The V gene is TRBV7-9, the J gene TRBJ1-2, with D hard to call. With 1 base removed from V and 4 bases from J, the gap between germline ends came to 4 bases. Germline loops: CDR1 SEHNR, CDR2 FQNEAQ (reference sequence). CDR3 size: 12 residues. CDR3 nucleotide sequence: TGTGCCAGCAGCTTAGGGACCTATGGCTACACCTTC. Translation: CASSLGTYGYTF.

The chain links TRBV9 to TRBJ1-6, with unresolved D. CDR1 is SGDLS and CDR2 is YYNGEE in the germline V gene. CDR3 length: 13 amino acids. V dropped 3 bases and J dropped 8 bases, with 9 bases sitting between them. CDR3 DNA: TGTGCCAGCAGCGCGGACGGGGATTCACCCCTCCACTTT. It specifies CASSADGDSPLHF. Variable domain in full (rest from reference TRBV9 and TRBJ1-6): DSGVTQTPKHLITATGQRVTLRCSPRSGDLSVYWYQQSLDQGLQFLIQYYNGEERAKGNILERFSAQQFPDLHSELNLSSLELGDSALYFCASSADGDSPLHFGNGTRLTVT.

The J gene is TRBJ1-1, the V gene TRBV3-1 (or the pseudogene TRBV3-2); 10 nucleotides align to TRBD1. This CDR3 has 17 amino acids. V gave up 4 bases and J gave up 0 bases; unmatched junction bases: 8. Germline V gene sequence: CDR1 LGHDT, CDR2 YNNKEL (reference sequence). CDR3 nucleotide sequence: TGTGCCAGCAGCCGGTCCCGGGACAGGGGCTTGAACACTGAAGCTTTCTTT. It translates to CASSRSRDRGLNTEAFF.

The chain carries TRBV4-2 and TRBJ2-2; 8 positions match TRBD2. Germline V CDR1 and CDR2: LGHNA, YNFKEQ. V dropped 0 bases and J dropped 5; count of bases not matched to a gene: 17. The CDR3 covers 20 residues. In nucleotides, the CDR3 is TGTGCCAGCAGCCAAGATCTAAAAGCGGGGGCCCTATTGAGGACCGGGGAGCTGTTTTTT. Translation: CASSQDLKAGALLRTGELFF.

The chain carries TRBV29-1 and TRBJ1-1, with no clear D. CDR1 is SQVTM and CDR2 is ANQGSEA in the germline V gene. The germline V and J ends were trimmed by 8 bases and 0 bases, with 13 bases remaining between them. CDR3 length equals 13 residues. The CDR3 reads CSPSVGMNTEAFF. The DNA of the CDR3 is TGCAGCCCCTCGGTGGGGATGAACACTGAAGCTTTCTTT. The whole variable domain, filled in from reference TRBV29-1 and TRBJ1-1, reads SAVISQKPSRDICQRGTSLTIQCQVDSQVTMMFWYRQQPGQSLTLIATANQGSEATYESGFVIDKFPISRPNLTFSTLTVSNMSPEDSSIYLCSPSVGMNTEAFFGQGTRLTVV.

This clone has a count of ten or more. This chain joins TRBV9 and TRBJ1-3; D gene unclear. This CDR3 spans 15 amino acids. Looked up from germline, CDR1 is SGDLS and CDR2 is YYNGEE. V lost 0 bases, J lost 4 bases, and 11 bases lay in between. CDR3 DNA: TGTGCCAGCAGCGTAGATGTCACGCTGGGAAACACCATATATTTT. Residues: CASSVDVTLGNTIYF.

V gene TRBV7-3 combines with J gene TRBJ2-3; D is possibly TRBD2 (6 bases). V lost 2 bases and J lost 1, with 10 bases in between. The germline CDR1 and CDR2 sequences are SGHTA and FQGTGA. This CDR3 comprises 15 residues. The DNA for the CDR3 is TGTGCCAGCAGCTTATATGGCGGGGGCACAGATACGCAGTATTTT. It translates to CASSLYGGGTDTQYF.

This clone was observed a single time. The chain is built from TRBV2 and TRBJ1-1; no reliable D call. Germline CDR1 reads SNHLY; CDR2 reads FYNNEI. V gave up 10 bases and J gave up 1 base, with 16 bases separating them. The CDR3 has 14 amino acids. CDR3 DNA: TGTGCCACCCTAAGAAGGGTAGGGAACACTGAAGCTTTCTTT. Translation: CATLRRVGNTEAFF.

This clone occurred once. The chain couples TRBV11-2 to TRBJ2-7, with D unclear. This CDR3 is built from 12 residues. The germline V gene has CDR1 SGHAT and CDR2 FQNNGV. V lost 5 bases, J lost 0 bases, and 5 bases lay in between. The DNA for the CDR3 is TGTGCCAGCAGCCCTAGCTCCTACGAGCAGTACTTC. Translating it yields CASSPSSYEQYF.

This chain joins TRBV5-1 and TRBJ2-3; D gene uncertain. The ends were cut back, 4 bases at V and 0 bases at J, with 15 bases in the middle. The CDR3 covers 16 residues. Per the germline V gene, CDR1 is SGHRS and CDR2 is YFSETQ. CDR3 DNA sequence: TGCGCCAGCAGCCTGCTTGGCGCCCAAAGCACAGATACGCAGTATTTT. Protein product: CASSLLGAQSTDTQYF.

The chain's CDR3 is CAIGLAVASEQFF. CDR3 sequence (DNA): TGTGCCATTGGACTAGCTGTTGCAAGTGAGCAGTTCTTC. The chain couples TRBV10-3 to TRBJ2-1; 8 nucleotides align to TRBD2. Looked up from germline, CDR1 is ENHRY and CDR2 is SYGVKD. The CDR3 is made up of 13 amino acids. V was clipped by 9 bases and J by 9 bases; unmatched bases: 10.

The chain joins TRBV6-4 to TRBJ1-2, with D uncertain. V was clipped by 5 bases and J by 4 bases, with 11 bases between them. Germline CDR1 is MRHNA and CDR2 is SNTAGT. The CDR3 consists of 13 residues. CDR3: CASSFVPPYGYTF. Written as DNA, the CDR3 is TGTGCCAGCAGTTTCGTTCCACCCTATGGCTACACCTTC.

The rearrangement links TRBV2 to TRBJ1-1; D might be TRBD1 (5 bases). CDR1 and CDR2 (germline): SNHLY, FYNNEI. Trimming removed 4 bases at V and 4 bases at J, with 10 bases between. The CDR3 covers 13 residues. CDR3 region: CASSVSQGTEAFF. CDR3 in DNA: TGTGCCAGCAGTGTAAGTCAGGGCACTGAAGCTTTCTTT. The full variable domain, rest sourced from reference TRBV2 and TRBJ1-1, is EPEVTQTPSHQVTQMGQEVILRCVPISNHLYFYWYRQILGQKVEFLVSFYNNEISEKSEIFDDQFSVERPDGSNFTLKIRSTKLEDSAMYFCASSVSQGTEAFFGQGTRLTVV.

The CDR3 bases are TGTGTCAGAAGCCCTGGGGGGGTCGGTAGCAATCAGCCCCAGCATTTT. It yields the protein CVRSPGGVGSNQPQHF. The chain couples TRBV7-5 to TRBJ1-5. TRBV7-5 is recorded as a pseudogene. CDR3 size: 16 residues.

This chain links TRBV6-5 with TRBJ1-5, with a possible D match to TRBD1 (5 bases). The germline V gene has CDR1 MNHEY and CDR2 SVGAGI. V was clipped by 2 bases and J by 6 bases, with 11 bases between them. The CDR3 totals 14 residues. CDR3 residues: CASSYRGGVQPQHF. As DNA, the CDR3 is TGTGCCAGCAGTTACCGGGGCGGGGTTCAGCCCCAGCATTTT.

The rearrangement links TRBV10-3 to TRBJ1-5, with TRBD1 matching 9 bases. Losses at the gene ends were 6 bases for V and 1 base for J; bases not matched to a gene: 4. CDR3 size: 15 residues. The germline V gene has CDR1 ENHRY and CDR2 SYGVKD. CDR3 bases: TGTGCCATCAGATCCGGGACAGGGAGCAATCAGCCCCAGCATTTT. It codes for CAIRSGTGSNQPQHF.

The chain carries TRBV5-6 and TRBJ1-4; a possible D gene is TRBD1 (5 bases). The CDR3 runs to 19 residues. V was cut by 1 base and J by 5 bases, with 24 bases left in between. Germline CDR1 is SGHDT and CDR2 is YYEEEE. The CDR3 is CASSLLSSGTLPGNEKLFF. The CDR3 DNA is TGTGCCAGCAGCTTGCTCTCCTCGGGGACTCTCCCAGGGAATGAAAAACTGTTTTTT. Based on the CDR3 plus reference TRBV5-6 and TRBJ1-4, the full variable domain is DAGVTQSPTHLIKTRGQQVTLRCSPKSGHDTVSWYQQALGQGPQFIFQYYEEEERQRGNFPDRFSGHQFPNYSSELNVNALLLGDSALYLCASSLLSSGTLPGNEKLFFGSGTQLSVL.

In nucleotides, the CDR3 is TGTGCCAGCAGTGAACAGGGGGCATCAGATACGCAGTATTTT. Its translation is CASSEQGASDTQYF. The chain employs TRBV6-1 and TRBJ2-3; 8 bases are a match to TRBD1. Germline-derived CDR1 and CDR2 are MNHNS and SASEGT. The CDR3 consists of 14 residues. V dropped 2 bases and J dropped 4; count of bases not matched to a gene: 2.

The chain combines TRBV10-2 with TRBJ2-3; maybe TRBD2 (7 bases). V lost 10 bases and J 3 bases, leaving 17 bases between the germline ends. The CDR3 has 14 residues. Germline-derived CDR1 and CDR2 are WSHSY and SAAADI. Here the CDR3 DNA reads TGCGCCACCCTGGATGGGGGGGCAACAGATACGCAGTATTTT. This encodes CATLDGGATDTQYF.